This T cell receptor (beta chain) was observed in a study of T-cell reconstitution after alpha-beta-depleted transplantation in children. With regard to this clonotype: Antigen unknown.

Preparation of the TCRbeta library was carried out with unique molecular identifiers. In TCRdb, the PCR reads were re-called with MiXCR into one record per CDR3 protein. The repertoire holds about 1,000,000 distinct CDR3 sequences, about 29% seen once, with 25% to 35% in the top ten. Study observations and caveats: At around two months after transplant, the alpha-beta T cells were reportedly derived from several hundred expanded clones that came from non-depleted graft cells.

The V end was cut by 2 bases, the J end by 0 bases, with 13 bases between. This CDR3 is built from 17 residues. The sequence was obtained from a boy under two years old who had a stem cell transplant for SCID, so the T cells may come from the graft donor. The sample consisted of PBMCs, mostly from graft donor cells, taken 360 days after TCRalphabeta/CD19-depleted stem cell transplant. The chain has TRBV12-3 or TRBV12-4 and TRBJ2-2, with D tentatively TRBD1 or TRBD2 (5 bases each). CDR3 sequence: CASSLFLQGPNTGELFF. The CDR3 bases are TGTGCCAGCAGTTTATTTTTGCAGGGACCGAACACCGGGGAGCTGTTTTTT.